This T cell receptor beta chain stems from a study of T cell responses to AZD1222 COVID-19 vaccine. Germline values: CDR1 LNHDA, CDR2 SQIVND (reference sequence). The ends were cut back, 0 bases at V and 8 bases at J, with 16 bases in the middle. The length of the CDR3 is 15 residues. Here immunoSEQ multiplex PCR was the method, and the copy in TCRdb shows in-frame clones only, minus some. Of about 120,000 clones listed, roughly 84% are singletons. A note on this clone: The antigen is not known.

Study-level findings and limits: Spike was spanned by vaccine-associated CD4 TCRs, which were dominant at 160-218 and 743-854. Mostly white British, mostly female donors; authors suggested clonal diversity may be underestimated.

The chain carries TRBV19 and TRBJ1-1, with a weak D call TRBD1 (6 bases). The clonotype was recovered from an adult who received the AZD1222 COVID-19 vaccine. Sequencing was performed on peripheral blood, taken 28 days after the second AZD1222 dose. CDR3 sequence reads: CASSIDRSGGGEAFF. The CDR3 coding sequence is TGTGCCAGTAGTATAGATCGGTCAGGTGGGGGCGAAGCTTTCTTT. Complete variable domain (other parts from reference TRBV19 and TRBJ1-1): DGGITQSPKYLFRKEGQNVTLSCEQNLNHDAMYWYRQDPGQGLRLIYYSQIVNDFQKGDIAEGYSVSREKKESFPLTVTSAQKNPTAFYLCASSIDRSGGGEAFFGQGTRLTVV.